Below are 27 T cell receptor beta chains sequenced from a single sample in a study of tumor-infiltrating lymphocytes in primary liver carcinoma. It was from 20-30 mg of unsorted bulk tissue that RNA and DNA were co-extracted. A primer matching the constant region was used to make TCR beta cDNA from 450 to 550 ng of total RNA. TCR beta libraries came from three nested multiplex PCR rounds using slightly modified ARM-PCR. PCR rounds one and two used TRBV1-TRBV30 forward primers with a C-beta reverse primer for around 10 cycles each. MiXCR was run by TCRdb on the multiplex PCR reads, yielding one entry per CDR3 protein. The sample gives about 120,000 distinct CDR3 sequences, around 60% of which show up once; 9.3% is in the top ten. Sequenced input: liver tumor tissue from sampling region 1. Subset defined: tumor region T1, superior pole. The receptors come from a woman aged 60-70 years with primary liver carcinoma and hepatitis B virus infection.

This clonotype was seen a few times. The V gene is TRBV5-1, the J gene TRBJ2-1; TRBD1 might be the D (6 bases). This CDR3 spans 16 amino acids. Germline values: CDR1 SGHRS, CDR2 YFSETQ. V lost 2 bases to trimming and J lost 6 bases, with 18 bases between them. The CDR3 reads CASSLQGNPSVNEQFF. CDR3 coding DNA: TGCGCCAGCAGCTTACAGGGTAACCCCTCAGTCAATGAGCAGTTCTTC. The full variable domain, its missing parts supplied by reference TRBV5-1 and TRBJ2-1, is KAGVTQTPRYLIKTRGQQVTLSCSPISGHRSVSWYQQTPGQGLQFLFEYFSETQRNKGNFPGRFSGRQFSNSRSEMNVSTLELGDSALYLCASSLQGNPSVNEQFFGPGTRLTVL.

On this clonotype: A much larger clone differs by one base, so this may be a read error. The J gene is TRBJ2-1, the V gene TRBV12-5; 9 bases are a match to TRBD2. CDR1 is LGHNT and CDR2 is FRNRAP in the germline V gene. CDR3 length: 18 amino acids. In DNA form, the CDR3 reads TGTGCTAGTGGTTTGGCCCCAACCGGGACTAGCTTGGGGAATGAGCATTTCTTC. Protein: CASGLAPTGTSLGNEHFF.

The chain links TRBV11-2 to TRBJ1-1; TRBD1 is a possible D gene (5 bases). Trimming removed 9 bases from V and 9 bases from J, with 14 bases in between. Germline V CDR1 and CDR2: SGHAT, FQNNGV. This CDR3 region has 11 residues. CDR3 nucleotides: TGTGCCAGAATCGGGGCAGCAAAAGCTTTCTTT. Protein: CARIGAAKAFF.

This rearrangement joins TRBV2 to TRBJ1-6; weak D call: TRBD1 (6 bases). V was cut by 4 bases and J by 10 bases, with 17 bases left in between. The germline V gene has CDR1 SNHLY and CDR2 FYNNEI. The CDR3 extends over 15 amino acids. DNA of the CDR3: TGTGCCAGCAGTGTCGGTACAGGGAGAAACTCACCCCTCCACTTT. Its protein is CASSVGTGRNSPLHF.

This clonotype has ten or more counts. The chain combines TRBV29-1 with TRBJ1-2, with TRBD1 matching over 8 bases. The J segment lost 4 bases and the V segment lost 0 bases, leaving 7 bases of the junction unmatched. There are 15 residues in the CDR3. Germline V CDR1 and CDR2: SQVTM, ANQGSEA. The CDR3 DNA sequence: TGCAGCGTTGAAGATGGCAGACAGGGGTTCTATGGCTACACCTTC. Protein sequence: CSVEDGRQGFYGYTF.

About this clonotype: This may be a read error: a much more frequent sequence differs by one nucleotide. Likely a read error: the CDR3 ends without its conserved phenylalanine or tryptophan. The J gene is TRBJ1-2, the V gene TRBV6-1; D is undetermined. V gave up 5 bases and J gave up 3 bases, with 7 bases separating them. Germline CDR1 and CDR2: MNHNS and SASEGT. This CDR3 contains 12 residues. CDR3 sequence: CASSPDYYGYTL. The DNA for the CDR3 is TGTGCCAGCAGTCCAGATTACTATGGCTACACCCTC.

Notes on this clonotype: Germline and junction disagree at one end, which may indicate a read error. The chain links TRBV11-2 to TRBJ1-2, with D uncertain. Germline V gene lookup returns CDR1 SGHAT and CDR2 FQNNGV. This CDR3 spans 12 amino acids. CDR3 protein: CAGSMGTYGYTF. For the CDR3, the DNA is TGTGCCGGCAGCATGGGCACCTATGGCTACACCTTC.

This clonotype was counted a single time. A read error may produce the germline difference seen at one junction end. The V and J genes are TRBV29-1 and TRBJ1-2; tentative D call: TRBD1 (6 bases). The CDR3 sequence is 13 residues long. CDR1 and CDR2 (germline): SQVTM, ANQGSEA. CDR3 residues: CSVDGTNNYGYAF. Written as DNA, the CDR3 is TGCAGCGTTGACGGGACAAATAACTATGGCTACGCCTTC.

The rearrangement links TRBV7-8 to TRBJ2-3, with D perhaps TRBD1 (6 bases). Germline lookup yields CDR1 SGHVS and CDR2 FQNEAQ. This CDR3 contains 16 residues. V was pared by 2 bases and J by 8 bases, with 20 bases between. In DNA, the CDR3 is TGTGCCAGCAGCTTAAAATGGATCTGGCAGGACAGTACGCAGTATTTT. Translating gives CASSLKWIWQDSTQYF.

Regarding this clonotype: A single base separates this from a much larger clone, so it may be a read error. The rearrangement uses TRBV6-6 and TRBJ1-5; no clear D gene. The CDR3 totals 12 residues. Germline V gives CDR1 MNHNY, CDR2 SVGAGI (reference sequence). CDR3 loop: CANSPPNQPQHF. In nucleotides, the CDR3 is TGTGCCAACAGTCCCCCGAATCAGCCCCAGCATTTT.

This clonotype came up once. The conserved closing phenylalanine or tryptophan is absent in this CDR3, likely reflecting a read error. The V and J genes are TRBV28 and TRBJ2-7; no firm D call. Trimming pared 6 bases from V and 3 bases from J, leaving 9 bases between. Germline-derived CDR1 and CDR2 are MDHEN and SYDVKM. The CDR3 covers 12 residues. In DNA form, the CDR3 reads TGTGCCAGCAGCCCGATAGTCTACGAGCAGTACCTC. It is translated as CASSPIVYEQYL.

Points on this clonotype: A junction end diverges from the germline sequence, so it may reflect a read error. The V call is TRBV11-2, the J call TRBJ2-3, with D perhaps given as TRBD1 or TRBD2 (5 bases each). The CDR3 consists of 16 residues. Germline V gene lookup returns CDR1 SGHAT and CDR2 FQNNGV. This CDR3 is CANSAGSGASIDTQYF. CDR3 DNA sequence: TGTGCCAACAGCGCTGGTAGTGGGGCTAGCATAGATACGCAGTATTTT.

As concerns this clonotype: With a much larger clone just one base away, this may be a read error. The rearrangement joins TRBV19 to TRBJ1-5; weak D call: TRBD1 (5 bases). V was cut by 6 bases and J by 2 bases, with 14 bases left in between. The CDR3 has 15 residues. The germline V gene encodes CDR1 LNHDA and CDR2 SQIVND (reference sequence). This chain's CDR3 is CASSPTGEGNQPQHF. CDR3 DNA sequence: TGTGCCAGTAGCCCAACGGGGGAAGGCAATCAGCCCCAGCATTTT.

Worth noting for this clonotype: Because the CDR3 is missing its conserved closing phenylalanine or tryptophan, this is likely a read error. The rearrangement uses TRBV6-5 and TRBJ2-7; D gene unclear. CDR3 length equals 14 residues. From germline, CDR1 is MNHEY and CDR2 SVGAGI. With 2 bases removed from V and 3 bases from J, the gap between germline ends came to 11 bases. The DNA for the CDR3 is TGTGCCAGCAGTTACCAGAGGAGATTCTACGAGCAGTACTTA. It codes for CASSYQRRFYEQYL.

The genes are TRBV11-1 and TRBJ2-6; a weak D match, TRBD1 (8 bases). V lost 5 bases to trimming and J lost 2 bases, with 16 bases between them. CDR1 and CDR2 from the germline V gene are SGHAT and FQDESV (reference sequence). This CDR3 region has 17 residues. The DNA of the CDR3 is TGTGCCAGCAGCGCCCGGACAGGGACTACTGGGGCCAACGTCCTGACTTTC. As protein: CASSARTGTTGANVLTF.

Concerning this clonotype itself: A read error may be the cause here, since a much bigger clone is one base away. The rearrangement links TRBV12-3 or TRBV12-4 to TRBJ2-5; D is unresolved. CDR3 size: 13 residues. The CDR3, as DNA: TGTGCCAGCAGCCTGGGTAGCCAAGAGGCCCAGTACTTC. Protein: CASSLGSQEAQYF.

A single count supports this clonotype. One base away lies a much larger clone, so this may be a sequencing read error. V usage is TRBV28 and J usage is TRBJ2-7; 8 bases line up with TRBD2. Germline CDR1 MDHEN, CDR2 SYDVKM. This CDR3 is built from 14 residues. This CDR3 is CASSPRGGFYGQYF. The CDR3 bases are TGTGCCAGCAGTCCCCGGGGGGGGTTTTACGGGCAGTACTTC.

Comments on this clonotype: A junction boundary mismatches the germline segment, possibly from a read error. This CDR3 is CASNFIAGGSGETQYF. The CDR3, as DNA: TGTGCAAGCAACTTTATAGCGGGAGGATCGGGAGAGACCCAGTACTTC. The chain carries TRBV7-9 and TRBJ2-5; 10 nucleotides agree with TRBD2. The CDR3 spans 16 residues. Per germline, CDR1 SEHNR and CDR2 FQNEAQ (reference sequence).

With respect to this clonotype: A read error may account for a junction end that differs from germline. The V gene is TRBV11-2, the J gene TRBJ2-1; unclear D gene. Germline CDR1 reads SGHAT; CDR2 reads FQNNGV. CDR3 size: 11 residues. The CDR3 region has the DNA TGTGGGAGCAGCTTGGCTTTGATGCCGTCCTTC. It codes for CGSSLALMPSF.

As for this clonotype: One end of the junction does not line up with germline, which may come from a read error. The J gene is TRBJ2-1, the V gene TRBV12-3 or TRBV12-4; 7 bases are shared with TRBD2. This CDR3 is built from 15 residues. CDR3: CVSSFREGSYDEQFF. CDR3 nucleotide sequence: TGTGTCAGCAGTTTCAGGGAGGGCTCCTACGATGAGCAGTTCTTC.

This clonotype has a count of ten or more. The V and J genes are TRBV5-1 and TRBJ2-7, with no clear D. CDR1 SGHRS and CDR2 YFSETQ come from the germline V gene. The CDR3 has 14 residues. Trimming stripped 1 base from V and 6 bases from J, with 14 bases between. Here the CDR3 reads CASSLIATAREQYF. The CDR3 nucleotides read TGCGCCAGCAGCTTGATCGCCACTGCGCGCGAGCAGTACTTC.

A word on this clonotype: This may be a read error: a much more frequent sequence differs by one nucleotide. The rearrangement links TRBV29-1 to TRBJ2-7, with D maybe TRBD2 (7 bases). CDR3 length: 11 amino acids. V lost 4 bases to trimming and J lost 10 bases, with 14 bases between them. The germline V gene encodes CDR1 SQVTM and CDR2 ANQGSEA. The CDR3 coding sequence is TGCAGCGTTGTAAGAGGGGGGGATCAGTACTTC. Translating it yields CSVVRGGDQYF.

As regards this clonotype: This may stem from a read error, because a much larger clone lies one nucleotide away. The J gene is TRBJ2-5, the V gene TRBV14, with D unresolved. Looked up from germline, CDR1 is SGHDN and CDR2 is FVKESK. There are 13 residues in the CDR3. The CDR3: CASNQAGSRTQYF. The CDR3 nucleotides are TGTGCCAGCAACCAAGCAGGATCGAGGACCCAGTACTTC.

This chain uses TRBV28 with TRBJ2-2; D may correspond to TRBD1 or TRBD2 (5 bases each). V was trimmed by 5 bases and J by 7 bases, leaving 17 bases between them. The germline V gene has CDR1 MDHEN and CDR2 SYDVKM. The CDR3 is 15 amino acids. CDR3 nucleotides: TGTGCCAGCAGTGGGGGTGCTTGTCTCGTCGGGGAGCTGTTTTTT. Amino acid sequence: CASSGGACLVGELFF.

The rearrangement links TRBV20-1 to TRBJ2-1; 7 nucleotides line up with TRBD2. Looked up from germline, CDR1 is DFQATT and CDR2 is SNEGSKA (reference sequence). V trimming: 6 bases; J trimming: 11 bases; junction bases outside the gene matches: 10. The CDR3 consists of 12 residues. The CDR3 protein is CSARDGRIQQFF. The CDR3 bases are TGCAGTGCCAGGGACGGGAGGATTCAGCAGTTCTTC.

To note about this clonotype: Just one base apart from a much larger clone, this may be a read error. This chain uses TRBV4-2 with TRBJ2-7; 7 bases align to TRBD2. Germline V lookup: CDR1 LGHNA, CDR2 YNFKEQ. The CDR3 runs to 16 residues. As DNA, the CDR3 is TGTGTCAGCAGCCAAGGACGTGGCGGGAGTACGGACGAGCAGTACTTC. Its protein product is CVSSQGRGGSTDEQYF.

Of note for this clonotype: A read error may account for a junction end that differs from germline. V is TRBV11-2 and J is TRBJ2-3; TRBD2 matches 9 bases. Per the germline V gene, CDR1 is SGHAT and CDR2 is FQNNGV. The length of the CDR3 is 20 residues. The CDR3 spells CASSLDLSGLAGEGIDKQYF. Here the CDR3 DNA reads TGTGCCAGCAGTTTAGATCTAAGTGGGTTAGCGGGAGAAGGGATAGATAAACAGTATTTT. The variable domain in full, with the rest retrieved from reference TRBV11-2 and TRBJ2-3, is EAGVAQSPRYKIIEKRQSVAFWCNPISGHATLYWYQQILGQGPKLLIQFQNNGVVDDSQLPKDRFSAERLKGVDSTLKIQPAKLEDSAVYLCASSLDLSGLAGEGIDKQYFGPGTRLTVL.